This passage covers 15 T cell receptor beta chains from one sample sequenced in a study of T cell changes during pregnancy in multiple sclerosis. Sequencing was performed with immunoSEQ multiplex PCR; in TCRdb, only in-frame clones are kept and a portion is missing. Here the sample spans approximately 50,000 clones, 90% to 95% being singletons. Material: CD8+ T cells from peripheral blood mononuclear cells, obtained after pregnancy. These TCRs come from a female donor with multiple sclerosis, enrolled in a pregnancy study.

The chain combines TRBV6-8 with TRBJ1-6; the match to TRBD1 covers 7 bases. The J segment lost 6 bases and the V segment lost 1 base, leaving 9 bases of the junction unmatched. CDR3 length equals 17 residues. Germline lookup yields CDR1 MNHGY and CDR2 SAAAGT. CDR3 in DNA: TGTGCCAGCAGTTACTGGGGAACAGGGGTCTTTAATTCACCCCTCCACTTT. The encoded protein is CASSYWGTGVFNSPLHF.

CDR3 residues: CASSKTQGVIEQYF. CDR3 nucleotides: TGTGCCAGCAGTAAAACCCAAGGGGTTATCGAGCAGTACTTC. The chain joins TRBV27 to TRBJ2-7; D perhaps matches TRBD1 (5 bases). Between the trimmed V and J ends, which lost 5 bases and 6 bases, there was a span of 17 bases. The germline V gene has CDR1 MNHEY and CDR2 SMNVEV (reference sequence). The CDR3 spans 14 residues.

This chain connects TRBV7-9 to TRBJ2-7; perhaps TRBD1 as D (5 bases). Trimming pared 5 bases from V and 6 bases from J, leaving 20 bases between. The CDR3 runs 15 residues. CDR1 and CDR2 from the germline V gene are SEHNR and FQNEAQ (reference sequence). The CDR3, as DNA: TGTGCCAGCAGCCTGATTTCAGGGTCAGGTCGCGAGCAGTACTTC. Translation gives CASSLISGSGREQYF.

This chain connects TRBV4-1 to TRBJ2-3, with D possibly matching TRBD2 (5 bases). Trimming stripped 1 base from V and 0 bases from J, with 8 bases between. This CDR3 is built from 15 residues. Germline values: CDR1 MGHRA, CDR2 YSYEKL. For the CDR3, the DNA is TGCGCCAGCAGCCAAGTCCGGACTAGCACAGATACGCAGTATTTT. The encoded protein is CASSQVRTSTDTQYF.

The chain recombines TRBV9 with TRBJ1-1; D ambiguous. CDR3 length: 12 residues. Germline-derived CDR1 and CDR2 are SGDLS and YYNGEE. The ends were cut back, 3 bases at V and 7 bases at J, with 10 bases in the middle. CDR3 nucleotide sequence: TGTGCCAGCAGCGGACTAGACTTTGAAGCTTTCTTT. Protein product: CASSGLDFEAFF.

This rearrangement joins TRBV2 to TRBJ1-6; the D gene is possibly TRBD1 (5 bases). Germline CDR1 reads SNHLY; CDR2 reads FYNNEI. The V end lost 7 bases, the J end lost 3 bases, and 13 bases lay between the germline ends. This CDR3 is built from 15 residues. CDR3 sequence (DNA): TGTGCCAGCATAAAGGGGATTTTCTATAATTCACCCCTCCACTTT. It encodes CASIKGIFYNSPLHF.

The chain combines TRBV27 with TRBJ2-2, with 8 positions matching TRBD2. Unmatched junction bases numbered 5, after V lost 3 bases and J lost 5 bases. CDR1 and CDR2 from the germline V gene are MNHEY and SMNVEV (reference sequence). The CDR3 spans 15 residues. DNA of the CDR3: TGTGCCAGCAGTTTCGGGGGGGAGATTACCGGGGAGCTGTTTTTT. This encodes CASSFGGEITGELFF.

The chain carries TRBV27 and TRBJ1-1; D is possibly TRBD1 (5 bases). Trimming left V 6 bases short and J 0 bases short, with 11 bases between. Germline V CDR1 and CDR2: MNHEY, SMNVEV (reference sequence). The CDR3 totals 14 residues. DNA for the CDR3: TGTGCCAGCAGCTGGGGGGGTTTGAACACTGAAGCTTTCTTT. It encodes CASSWGGLNTEAFF.

This rearrangement joins TRBV13 to TRBJ2-1; D gene uncertain. Looked up from germline, CDR1 is PRHDT and CDR2 is FYEKMQ (reference sequence). Deletions cut 6 bases from V and 8 bases from J, with 11 bases between. The CDR3 runs 12 residues. The CDR3 bases are TGTGCCAGCAGGTGGGCATCCGATGAGCAGTTCTTC. Its translation: CASRWASDEQFF.

The V call is TRBV14, the J call TRBJ1-6; D may be TRBD1 (6 bases). V was pared by 0 bases and J by 9 bases, with 9 bases between. This CDR3 spans 14 amino acids. In germline, CDR1 is SGHDN, CDR2 FVKESK. CDR3 sequence: CASSQEQGVSPLHF. CDR3 bases: TGTGCCAGCAGCCAAGAACAGGGAGTTTCACCCCTCCACTTT.

This clone was detected once. V is TRBV4-1 and J is TRBJ2-7; perhaps TRBD1 as D (5 bases). V lost 4 bases to trimming and J lost 4 bases, with 14 bases between them. Germline CDR1 is MGHRA and CDR2 is YSYEKL. CDR3 length: 14 amino acids. The CDR3 nucleotides are TGCGCCAGCAGCCCCCATAGTGGGGCGTACGAGCAGTACTTC. Protein: CASSPHSGAYEQYF.

V and J are TRBV6-5 and TRBJ1-3; no definite D call. CDR3 length: 14 residues. Germline V CDR1 and CDR2: MNHEY, SVGAGI. V was clipped by 0 bases and J by 4 bases, with 7 bases between them. CDR3 in DNA: TGTGCCAGCAGTTACTCCAGCAGGGGAAACACCATATATTTT. Protein: CASSYSSRGNTIYF.

This clone was recorded once. The junction departs from germline at one end; a sequencing error may be responsible. CDR3 DNA: TGTGCTAGCAGCCCCCGGACAGGGTCCGGGGAGCTGTTTTTT. It yields the protein CASSPRTGSGELFF. The chain has TRBV7-7 and TRBJ2-2; 8 bases are a match to TRBD1. The CDR3 covers 14 residues. Germline assignment: CDR1 SSHAT and CDR2 FNYEAQ (reference sequence).

The chain joins TRBV19 to TRBJ1-5, with D possibly being TRBD1 (5 bases). The CDR3 covers 14 residues. Trimming cost V 3 bases and J 3 bases, with 9 bases left between them. Germline assignment: CDR1 LNHDA and CDR2 SQIVND (reference sequence). DNA for the CDR3: TGTGCCAGTAGTATCGGAGGGGTCAATCAGCCCCAGCATTTT. It yields the protein CASSIGGVNQPQHF.

This chain connects TRBV7-3 to TRBJ2-3, with D perhaps TRBD2 (6 bases). There are 13 residues in the CDR3. With 5 bases removed from V and 6 bases from J, the gap between germline ends came to 12 bases. The germline V gene has CDR1 SGHTA and CDR2 FQGTGA. Here the CDR3 reads CASSPPGDDTQYF. The CDR3 bases are TGTGCCAGCAGCCCACCGGGGGACGATACGCAGTATTTT. Variable domain in full (rest from reference TRBV7-3 and TRBJ2-3): GAGVSQTPSNKVTEKGKYVELRCDPISGHTALYWYRQSLGQGPEFLIYFQGTGAADDSGLPNDRFFAVRPEGSVSTLKIQRTERGDSAVYLCASSPPGDDTQYFGPGTRLTVL.